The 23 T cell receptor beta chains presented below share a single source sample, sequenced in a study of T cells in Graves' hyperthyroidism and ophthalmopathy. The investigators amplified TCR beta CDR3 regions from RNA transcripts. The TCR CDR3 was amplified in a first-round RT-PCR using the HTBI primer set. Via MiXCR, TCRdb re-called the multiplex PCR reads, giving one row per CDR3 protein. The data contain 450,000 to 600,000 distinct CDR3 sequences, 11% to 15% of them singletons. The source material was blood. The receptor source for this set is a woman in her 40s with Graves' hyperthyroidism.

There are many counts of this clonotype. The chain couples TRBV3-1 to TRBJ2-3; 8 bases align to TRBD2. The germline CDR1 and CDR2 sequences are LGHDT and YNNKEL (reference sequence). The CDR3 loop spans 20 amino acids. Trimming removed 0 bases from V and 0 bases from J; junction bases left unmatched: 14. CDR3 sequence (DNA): TGTGCCAGCAGCCAAGAACGGGGGGGAGGACTGCGCTATAGCACAGATACGCAGTATTTT. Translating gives CASSQERGGGLRYSTDTQYF.

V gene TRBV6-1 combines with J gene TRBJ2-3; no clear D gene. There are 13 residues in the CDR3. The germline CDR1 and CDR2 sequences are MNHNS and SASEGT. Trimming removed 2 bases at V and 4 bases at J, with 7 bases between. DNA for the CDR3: TGTGCCAGCAGTGAAATCCTCCCAGATACGCAGTATTTT. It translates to CASSEILPDTQYF.

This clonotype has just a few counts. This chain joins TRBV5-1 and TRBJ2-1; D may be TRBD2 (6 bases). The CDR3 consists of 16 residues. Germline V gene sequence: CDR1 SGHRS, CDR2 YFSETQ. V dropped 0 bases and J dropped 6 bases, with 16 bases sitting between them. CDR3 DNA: TGCGCCAGCAGCTTGGTGGTAGCGGAGGGATCCAATGAGCAGTTCTTC. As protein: CASSLVVAEGSNEQFF.

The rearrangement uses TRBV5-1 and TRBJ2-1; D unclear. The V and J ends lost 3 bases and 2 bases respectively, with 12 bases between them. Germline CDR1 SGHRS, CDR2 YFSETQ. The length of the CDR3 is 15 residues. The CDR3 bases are TGCGCCAGCAGCTCGGGTTCTGGGCCCTACAATGAGCAGTTCTTC. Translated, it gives CASSSGSGPYNEQFF.

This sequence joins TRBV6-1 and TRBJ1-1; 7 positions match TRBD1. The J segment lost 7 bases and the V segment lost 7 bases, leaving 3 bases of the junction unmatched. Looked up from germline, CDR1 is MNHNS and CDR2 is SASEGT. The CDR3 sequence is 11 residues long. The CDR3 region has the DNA TGTGCCAGCAAAGGGACAGTTGAAGCTTTCTTT. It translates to CASKGTVEAFF.

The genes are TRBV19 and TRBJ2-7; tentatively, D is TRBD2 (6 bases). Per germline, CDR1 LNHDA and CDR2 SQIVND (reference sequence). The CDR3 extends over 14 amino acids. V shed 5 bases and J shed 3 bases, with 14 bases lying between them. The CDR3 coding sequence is TGTGCCAGTAGTTTCCAGACTAGTTTCTACGAGCAGTACTTC. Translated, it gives CASSFQTSFYEQYF.

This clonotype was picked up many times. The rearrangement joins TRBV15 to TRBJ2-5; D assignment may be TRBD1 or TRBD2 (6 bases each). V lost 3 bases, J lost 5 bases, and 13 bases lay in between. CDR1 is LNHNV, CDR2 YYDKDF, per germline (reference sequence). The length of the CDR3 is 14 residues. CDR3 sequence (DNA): TGTGCCACCAGCAGGGAGGGGGTTACGGAGACCCAGTACTTC. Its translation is CATSREGVTETQYF.

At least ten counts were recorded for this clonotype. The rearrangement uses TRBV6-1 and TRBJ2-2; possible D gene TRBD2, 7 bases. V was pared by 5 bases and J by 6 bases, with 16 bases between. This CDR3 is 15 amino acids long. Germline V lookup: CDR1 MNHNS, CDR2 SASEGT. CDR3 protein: CASSFYRGASGELFF. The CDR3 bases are TGTGCCAGCAGTTTTTACCGGGGGGCATCCGGGGAGCTGTTTTTT.

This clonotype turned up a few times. The CDR3 nucleotides read TGTGCCAGCAGCCAAGAAGAAAACGGCTTCAATCAGCCCCAGCATTTT. It encodes CASSQEENGFNQPQHF. The V and J genes are TRBV7-2 and TRBJ1-5; D not certain. V lost 5 bases, J lost 3 bases, and 17 bases lay in between. The CDR3 is made up of 16 amino acids. CDR1 SGHTA and CDR2 FQGNSA come from the germline V gene.

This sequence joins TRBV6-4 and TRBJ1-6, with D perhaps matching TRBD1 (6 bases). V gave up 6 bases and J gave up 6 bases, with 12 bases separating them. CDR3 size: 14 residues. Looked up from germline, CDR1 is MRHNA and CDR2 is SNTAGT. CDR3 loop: CASSMDSVNSPLHF. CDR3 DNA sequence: TGTGCCAGCAGCATGGACAGCGTTAATTCACCCCTCCACTTT.

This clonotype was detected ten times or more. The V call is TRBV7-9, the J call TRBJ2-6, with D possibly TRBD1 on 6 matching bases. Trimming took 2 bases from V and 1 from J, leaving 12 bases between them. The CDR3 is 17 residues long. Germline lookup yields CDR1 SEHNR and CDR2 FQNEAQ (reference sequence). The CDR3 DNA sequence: TGTGCCAGCAGCTTATTAGGGGGAATTTCTGGGGCCAACGTCCTGACTTTC. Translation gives CASSLLGGISGANVLTF.

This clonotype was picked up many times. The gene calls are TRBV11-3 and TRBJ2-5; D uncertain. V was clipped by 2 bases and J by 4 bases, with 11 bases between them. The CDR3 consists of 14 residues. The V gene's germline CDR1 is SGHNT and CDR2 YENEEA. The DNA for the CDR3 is TGTGCCAGCAGCTTACCTACACCCCCAGAGACCCAGTACTTC. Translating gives CASSLPTPPETQYF. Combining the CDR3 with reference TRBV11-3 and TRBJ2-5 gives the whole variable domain EAGVVQSPRYKIIEKKQPVAFWCNPISGHNTLYWYLQNLGQGPELLIRYENEEAVDDSQLPKDRFSAERLKGVDSTLKIQPAELGDSAVYLCASSLPTPPETQYFGPGTRLLVL.

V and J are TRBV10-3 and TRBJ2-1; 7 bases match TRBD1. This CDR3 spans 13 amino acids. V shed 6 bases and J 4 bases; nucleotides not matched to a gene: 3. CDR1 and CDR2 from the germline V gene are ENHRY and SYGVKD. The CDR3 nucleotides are TGTGCCATCAGCGGGGACAGATACAATGAGCAGTTCTTC. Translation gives CAISGDRYNEQFF.

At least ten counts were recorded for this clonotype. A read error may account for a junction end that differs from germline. The CDR3 DNA sequence: TGTGCCAGCAGTCTAGCCGGGGATAGATCCGAGCAGTACTTC. This translates into CASSLAGDRSEQYF. The V gene is TRBV12-3 or TRBV12-4, the J gene TRBJ2-7; possibly TRBD2 for D (5 bases). This CDR3 is built from 14 residues.

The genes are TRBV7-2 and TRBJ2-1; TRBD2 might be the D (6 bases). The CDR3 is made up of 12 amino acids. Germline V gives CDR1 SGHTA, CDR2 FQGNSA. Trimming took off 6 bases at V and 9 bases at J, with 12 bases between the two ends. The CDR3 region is CASRDAGFEQFF. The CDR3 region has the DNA TGTGCCAGCAGGGACGCGGGGTTTGAGCAGTTCTTC. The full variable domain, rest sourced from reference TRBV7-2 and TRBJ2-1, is GAGVSQSPSNKVTEKGKDVELRCDPISGHTALYWYRQSLGQGLEFLIYFQGNSAPDKSGLPSDRFSAERTGGSVSTLTIQRTQQEDSAVYLCASRDAGFEQFFGPGTRLTVL.

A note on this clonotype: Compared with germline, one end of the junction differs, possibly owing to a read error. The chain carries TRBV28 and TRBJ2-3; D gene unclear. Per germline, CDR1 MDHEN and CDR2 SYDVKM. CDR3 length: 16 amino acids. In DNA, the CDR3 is TGTACCAGCAGCCCCCACTCTTCCTCCACCACAGATACGCAGTATTTT. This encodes CTSSPHSSSTTDTQYF. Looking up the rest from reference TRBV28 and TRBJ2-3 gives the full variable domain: DVKVTQSSRYLVKRTGEKVFLECVQDMDHENMFWYRQDPGLGLRLIYFSYDVKMKEKGDIPEGYSVSREKKERFSLILESASTNQTSMYLCTSSPHSSSTTDTQYFGPGTRLTVL.

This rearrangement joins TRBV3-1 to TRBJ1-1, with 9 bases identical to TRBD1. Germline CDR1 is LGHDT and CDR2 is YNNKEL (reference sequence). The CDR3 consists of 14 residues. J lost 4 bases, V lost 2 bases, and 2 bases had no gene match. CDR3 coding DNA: TGTGCCAGCAGCCAATTGACAGGGGGCACTGAAGCTTTCTTT. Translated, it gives CASSQLTGGTEAFF. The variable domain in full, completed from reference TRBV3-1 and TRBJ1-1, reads DTAVSQTPKYLVTQMGNDKSIKCEQNLGHDTMYWYKQDSKKFLKIMFSYNNKELIINETVPNRFSPKSPDKAHLNLHINSLELGDSAVYFCASSQLTGGTEAFFGQGTRLTVV.

CDR3 nucleotide sequence: TGTGCCAGCAGTTTTGCGGTGGGCACAGATACGCAGTATTTT. Amino acids: CASSFAVGTDTQYF. The chain uses TRBV6-1 and TRBJ2-3; D gene unclear. The CDR3 sequence is 14 residues long. V was clipped by 5 bases and J by 1 base, with 10 bases between them. Germline V gene data show CDR1 as MNHNS and CDR2 as SASEGT.

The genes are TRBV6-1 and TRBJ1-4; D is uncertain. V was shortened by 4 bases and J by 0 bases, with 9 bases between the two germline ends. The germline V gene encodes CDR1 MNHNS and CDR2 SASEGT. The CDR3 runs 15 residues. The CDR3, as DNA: TGTGCCAGCAGTGTGGAACTTGCAACTAATGAAAAACTGTTTTTT. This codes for CASSVELATNEKLFF.

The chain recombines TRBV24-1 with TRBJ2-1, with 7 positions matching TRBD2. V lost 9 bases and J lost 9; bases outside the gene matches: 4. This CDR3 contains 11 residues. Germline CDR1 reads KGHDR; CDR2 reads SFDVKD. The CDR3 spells CATGGGGEQFF. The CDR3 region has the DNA TGTGCCACCGGCGGGGGTGGTGAGCAGTTCTTC.

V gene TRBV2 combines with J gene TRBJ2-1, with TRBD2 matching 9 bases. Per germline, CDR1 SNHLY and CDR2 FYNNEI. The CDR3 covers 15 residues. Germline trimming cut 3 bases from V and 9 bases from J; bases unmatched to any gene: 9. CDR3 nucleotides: TGTGCCAGCAGTGAGGGGAGCGGGGGGCAAATTGAGCAGTTCTTC. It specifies CASSEGSGGQIEQFF.

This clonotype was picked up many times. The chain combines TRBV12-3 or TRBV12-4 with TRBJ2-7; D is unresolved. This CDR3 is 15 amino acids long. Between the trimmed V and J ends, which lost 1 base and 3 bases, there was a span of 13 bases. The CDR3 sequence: CASSLEGATNYEQYF. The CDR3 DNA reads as TGTGCCAGCAGTTTAGAAGGTGCGACCAACTACGAGCAGTACTTC.

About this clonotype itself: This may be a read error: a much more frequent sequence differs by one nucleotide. The CDR3: CASSEGVTGELFF. The CDR3 DNA reads TGTGCCAGCAGTGAAGGGGTTACCGGGGAGCTGTTTTTT. V and J are TRBV6-1 and TRBJ2-2; D gene ambiguous. Trimming left V 1 base short and J 5 bases short, with 5 bases between. Germline V gives CDR1 MNHNS, CDR2 SASEGT. The CDR3 runs to 13 residues.